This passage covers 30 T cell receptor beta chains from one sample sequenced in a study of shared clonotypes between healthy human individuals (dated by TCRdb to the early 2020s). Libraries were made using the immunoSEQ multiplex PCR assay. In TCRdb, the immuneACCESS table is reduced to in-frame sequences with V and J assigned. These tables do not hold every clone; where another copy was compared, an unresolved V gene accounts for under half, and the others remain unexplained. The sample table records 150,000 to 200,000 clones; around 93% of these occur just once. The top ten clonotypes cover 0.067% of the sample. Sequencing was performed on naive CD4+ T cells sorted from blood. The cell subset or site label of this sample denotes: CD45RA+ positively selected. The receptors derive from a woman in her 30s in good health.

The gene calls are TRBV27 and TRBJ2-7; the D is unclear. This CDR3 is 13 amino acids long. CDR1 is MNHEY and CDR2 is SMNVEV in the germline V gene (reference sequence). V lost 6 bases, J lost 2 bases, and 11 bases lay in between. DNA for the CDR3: TGTGCCAGCAGCTCCTTCCGTACCTACGAGCAGTACTTC. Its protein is CASSSFRTYEQYF.

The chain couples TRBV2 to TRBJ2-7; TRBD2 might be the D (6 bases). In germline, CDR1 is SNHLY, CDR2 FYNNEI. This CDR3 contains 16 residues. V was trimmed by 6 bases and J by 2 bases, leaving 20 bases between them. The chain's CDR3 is CASRSRLREIPYEQYF. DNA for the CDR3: TGTGCCAGCAGAAGTCGTTTACGGGAGATACCCTACGAGCAGTACTTC.

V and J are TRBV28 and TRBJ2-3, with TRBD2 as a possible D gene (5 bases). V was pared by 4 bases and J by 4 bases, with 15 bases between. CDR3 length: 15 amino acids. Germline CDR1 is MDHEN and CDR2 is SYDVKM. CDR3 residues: CASSSDPRVPDTQYF. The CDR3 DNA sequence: TGTGCCAGCAGTTCAGACCCGAGGGTCCCAGATACGCAGTATTTT.

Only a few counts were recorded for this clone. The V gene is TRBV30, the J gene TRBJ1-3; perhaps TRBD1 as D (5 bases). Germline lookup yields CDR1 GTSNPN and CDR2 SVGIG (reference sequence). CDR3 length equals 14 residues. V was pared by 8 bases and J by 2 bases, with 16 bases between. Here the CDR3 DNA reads TGTGCCGCCTCAACACGAGGGGCTGGAAACACCATATATTTT. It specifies CAASTRGAGNTIYF.

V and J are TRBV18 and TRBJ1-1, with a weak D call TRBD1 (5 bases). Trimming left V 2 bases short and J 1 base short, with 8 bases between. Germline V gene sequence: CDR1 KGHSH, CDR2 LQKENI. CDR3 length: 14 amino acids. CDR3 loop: CASSPLTANTEAFF. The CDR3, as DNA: TGTGCCAGCTCACCATTGACAGCGAACACTGAAGCTTTCTTT. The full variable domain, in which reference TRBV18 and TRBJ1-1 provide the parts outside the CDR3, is NAGVMQNPRHLVRRRGQEARLRCSPMKGHSHVYWYRQLPEEGLKFMVYLQKENIIDESGMPKERFSAEFPKEGPSILRIQQVVRGDSAAYFCASSPLTANTEAFFGQGTRLTVV.

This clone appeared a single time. In nucleotides, the CDR3 is TGTGCCAGCAGTTACTCGACAGGGCTGTCCTACGAGCAGTACTTC. It is translated as CASSYSTGLSYEQYF. The chain employs TRBV6-5 and TRBJ2-7, with 7 bases that match TRBD1. CDR1 MNHEY and CDR2 SVGAGI come from the germline V gene. V lost 0 bases to trimming and J lost 1 base; unmatched junction nucleotides: 3. The CDR3 loop spans 15 amino acids.

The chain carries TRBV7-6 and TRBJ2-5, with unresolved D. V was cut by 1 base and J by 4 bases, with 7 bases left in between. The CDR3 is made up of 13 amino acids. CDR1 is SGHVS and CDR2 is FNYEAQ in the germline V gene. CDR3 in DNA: TGTGCCAGCAGCTTAGATCTCGGAGAGACCCAGTACTTC. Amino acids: CASSLDLGETQYF.

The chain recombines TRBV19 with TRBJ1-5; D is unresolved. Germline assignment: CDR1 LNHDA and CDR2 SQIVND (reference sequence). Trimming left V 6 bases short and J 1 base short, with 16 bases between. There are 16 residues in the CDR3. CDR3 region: CASSSQVPGSNQPQHF. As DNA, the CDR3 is TGTGCCAGTAGCTCCCAGGTCCCGGGGAGCAATCAGCCCCAGCATTTT.

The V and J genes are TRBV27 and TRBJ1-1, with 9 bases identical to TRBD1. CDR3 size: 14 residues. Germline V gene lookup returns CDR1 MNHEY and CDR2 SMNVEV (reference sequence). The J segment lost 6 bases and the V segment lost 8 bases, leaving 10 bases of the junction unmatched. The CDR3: CASGDRVGSSEAFF. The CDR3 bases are TGTGCCAGCGGGGACAGGGTCGGATCATCTGAAGCTTTCTTT.

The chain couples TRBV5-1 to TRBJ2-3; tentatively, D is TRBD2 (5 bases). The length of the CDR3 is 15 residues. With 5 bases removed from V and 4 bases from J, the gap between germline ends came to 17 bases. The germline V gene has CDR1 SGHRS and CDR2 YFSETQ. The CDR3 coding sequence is TGCGCCAGCAGATCGGACTTCCTTCGGGCAGATACGCAGTATTTT. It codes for CASRSDFLRADTQYF.

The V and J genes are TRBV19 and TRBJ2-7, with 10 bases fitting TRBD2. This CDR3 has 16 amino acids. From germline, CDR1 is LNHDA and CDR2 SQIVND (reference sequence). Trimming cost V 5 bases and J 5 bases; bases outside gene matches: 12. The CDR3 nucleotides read TGTGCCAGTAGTCCGAGCTTAATAGCGGGAGGTAACGAGCAGTACTTC. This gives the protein CASSPSLIAGGNEQYF.

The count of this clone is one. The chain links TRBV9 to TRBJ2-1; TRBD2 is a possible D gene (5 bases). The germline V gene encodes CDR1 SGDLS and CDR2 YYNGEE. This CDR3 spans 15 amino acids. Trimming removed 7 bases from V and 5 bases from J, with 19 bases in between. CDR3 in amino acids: CASSRTSGVNNEQFF. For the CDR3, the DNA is TGTGCCAGCTCCAGGACTTCGGGTGTGAACAATGAGCAGTTCTTC.

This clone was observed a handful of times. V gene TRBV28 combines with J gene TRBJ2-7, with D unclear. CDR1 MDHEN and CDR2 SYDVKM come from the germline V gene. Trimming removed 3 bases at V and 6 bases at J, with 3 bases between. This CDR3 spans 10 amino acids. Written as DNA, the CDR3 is TGTGCCAGCAGTTTCTCCGAGCAGTACTTC. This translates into CASSFSEQYF.

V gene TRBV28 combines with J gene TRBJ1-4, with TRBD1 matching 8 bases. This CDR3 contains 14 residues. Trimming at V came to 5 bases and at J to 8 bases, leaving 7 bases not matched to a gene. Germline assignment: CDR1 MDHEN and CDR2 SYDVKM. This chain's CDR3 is CASSEMTGVEKLFF. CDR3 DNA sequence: TGTGCCAGCAGTGAAATGACAGGGGTAGAAAAACTGTTTTTT.

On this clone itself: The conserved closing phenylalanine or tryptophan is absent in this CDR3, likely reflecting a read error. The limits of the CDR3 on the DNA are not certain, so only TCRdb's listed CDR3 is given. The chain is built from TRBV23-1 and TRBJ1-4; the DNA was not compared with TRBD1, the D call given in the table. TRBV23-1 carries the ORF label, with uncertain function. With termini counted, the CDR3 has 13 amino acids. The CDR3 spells CASSQLGQYRLRG.

This chain's CDR3 is CASSPQDRLSNYGYTF. CDR3 sequence (DNA): TGTGCCAGCTCACCACAGGACAGACTAAGTAACTATGGCTACACCTTC. The chain employs TRBV18 and TRBJ1-2; the D gene is possibly TRBD1 (6 bases). V shed 1 base and J shed 1 base, with 13 bases lying between them. The germline gives CDR1 KGHSH, CDR2 LQKENI. The CDR3 extends over 16 amino acids.

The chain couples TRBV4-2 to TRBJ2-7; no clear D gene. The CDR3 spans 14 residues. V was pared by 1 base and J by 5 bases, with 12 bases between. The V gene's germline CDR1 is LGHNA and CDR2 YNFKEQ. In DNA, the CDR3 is TGTGCCAGCAGCCAAGCAGGAGTTCTGAACGAGCAGTACTTC. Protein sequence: CASSQAGVLNEQYF.

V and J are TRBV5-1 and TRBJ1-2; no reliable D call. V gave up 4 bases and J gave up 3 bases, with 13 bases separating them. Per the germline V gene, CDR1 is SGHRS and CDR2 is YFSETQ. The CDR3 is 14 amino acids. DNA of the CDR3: TGCGCCAGCAGCCCCCGCGTGGAAGACTATGGCTACACCTTC. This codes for CASSPRVEDYGYTF. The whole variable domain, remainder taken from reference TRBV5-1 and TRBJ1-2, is KAGVTQTPRYLIKTRGQQVTLSCSPISGHRSVSWYQQTPGQGLQFLFEYFSETQRNKGNFPGRFSGRQFSNSRSEMNVSTLELGDSALYLCASSPRVEDYGYTFGSGTRLTVV.

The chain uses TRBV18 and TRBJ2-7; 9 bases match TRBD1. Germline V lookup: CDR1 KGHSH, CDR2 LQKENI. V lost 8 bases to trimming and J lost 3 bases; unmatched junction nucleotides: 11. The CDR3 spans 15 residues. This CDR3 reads CASATGTGIFYEQYF. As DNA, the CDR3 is TGTGCCAGCGCCACCGGGACAGGGATCTTCTACGAGCAGTACTTC.

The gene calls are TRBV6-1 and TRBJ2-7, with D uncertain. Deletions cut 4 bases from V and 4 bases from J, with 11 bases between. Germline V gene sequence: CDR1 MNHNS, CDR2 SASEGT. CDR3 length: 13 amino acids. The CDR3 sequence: CASSATRAYEQYF. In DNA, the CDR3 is TGTGCCAGCAGTGCCACCCGGGCTTACGAGCAGTACTTC.

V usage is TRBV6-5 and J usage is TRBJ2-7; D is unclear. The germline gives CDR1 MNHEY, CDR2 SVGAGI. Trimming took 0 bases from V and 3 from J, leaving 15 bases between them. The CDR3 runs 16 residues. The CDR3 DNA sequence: TGTGCCAGCAGTTACTCCTCAGGAGTTGCGGACTACGAGCAGTACTTC. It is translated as CASSYSSGVADYEQYF.

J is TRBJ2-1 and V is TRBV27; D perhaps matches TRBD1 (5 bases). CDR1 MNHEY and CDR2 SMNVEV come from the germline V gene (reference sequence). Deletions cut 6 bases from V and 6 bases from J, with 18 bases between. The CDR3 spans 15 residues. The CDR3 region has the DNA TGTGCCAGCAGGCCCTACGCAGGGCCGGGCAATGAGCAGTTCTTC. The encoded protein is CASRPYAGPGNEQFF.

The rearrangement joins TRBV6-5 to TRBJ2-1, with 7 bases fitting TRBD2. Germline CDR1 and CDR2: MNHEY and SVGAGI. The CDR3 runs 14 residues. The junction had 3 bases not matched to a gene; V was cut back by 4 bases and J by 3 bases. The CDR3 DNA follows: TGTGCCAGCAGTTTACAGCGGGGCTACAATGAGCAGTTCTTC. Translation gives CASSLQRGYNEQFF.

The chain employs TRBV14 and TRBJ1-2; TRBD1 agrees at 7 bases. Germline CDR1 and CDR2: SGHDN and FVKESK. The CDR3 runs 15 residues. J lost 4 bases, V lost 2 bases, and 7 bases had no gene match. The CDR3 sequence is CASSQLTGPGYGYTF. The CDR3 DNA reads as TGTGCCAGCAGCCAATTGACAGGGCCCGGCTATGGCTACACCTTC.

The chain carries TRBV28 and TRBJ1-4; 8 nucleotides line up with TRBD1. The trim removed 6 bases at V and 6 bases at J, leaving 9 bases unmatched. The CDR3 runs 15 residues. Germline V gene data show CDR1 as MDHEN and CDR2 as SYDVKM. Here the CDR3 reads CASRSPGTGDEKLFF. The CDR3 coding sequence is TGTGCCAGCAGGAGTCCCGGGACAGGTGATGAAAAACTGTTTTTT.

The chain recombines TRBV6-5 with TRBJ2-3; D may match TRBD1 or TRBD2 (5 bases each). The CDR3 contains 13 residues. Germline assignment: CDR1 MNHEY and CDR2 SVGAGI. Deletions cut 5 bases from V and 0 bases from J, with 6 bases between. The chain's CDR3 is CASSRDSTDTQYF. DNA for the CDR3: TGTGCCAGCAGTCGGGACAGCACAGATACGCAGTATTTT.

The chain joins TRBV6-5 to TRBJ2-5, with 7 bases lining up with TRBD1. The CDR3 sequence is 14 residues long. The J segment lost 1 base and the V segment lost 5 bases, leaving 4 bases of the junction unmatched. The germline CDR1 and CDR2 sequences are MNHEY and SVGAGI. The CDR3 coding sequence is TGTGCCAGCAGTCCGGGACAGCCCCAAGAGACCCAGTACTTC. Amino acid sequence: CASSPGQPQETQYF.

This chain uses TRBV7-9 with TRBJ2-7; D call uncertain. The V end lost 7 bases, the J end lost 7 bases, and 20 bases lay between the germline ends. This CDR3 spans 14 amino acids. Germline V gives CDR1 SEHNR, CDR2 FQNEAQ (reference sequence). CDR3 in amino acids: CASTQNSLRGEQYF. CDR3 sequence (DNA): TGTGCCAGCACCCAAAATTCATTACGTGGAGAGCAGTACTTC.

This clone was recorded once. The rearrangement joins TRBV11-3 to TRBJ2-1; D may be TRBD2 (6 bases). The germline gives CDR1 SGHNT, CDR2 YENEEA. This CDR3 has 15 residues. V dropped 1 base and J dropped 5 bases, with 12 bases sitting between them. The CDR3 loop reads CASSLAGASHNEQFF. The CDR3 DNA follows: TGTGCCAGCAGCTTAGCGGGAGCGTCCCACAATGAGCAGTTCTTC.

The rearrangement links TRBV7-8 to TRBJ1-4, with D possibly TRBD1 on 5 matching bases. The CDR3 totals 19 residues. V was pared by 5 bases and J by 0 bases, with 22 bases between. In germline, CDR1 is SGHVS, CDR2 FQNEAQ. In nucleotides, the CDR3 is TGTGCCAGCAGCGCATCGCGTCGCAGGGTGCCTGCAACTAATGAAAAACTGTTTTTT. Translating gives CASSASRRRVPATNEKLFF.